A single sample is the source of the 21 T cell receptor beta chains below, sequenced in a study of identical twins' blood T cells. TCRdb independently ran MiXCR on the 5' RACE reads; one entry per CDR3 protein. Of 350,000 to 400,000 distinct CDR3 sequences in the sample, about 28% were seen once. Sequenced material: PBMCs. The receptors stem from a woman aged 18 to 55 in good health.

About this clonotype itself: A much larger clonotype is one base distant, so this may be a read error. The chain is built from TRBV5-1 and TRBJ2-2; D is uncertain. The V and J ends lost 4 bases and 2 bases respectively, with 9 bases between them. This CDR3 is built from 14 residues. The germline CDR1 and CDR2 sequences are SGHRS and YFSETQ. CDR3 DNA sequence: TGCGCCAGCAGCGACGACGTAAACACCGGGGAGCTGTTTTTT. Translating gives CASSDDVNTGELFF.

This clonotype occurred a few times. The CDR3 DNA reads TGCAGTGCTAGAGACTTGACAGGGGGGGACACCGGGGAGCTGTTTTTT. This gives the protein CSARDLTGGDTGELFF. The chain combines TRBV20-1 with TRBJ2-2; the match to TRBD1 covers 9 bases. CDR1 is DFQATT, CDR2 SNEGSKA, per germline (reference sequence). The CDR3 contains 16 residues. Trimming removed 0 bases from V and 3 bases from J; junction bases left unmatched: 5.

This chain joins TRBV20-1 and TRBJ2-1; tentatively, D is TRBD2 (6 bases). V lost 3 bases and J lost 8, with 11 bases in between. Germline V CDR1 and CDR2: DFQATT, SNEGSKA (reference sequence). The CDR3 spans 12 residues. CDR3 bases: TGCAGTGCTAGCCCTAGCGTCGATGAGCAGTTCTTC. Protein: CSASPSVDEQFF.

The CDR3: CASSPMTSGESDTQYF. Written as DNA, the CDR3 is TGTGCCAGCAGCCCTATGACTAGCGGGGAGTCAGATACGCAGTATTTT. This chain uses TRBV7-2 with TRBJ2-3; TRBD2 aligns across 11 bases. In germline, CDR1 is SGHTA, CDR2 FQGNSA. Unmatched junction bases numbered 8, after V lost 5 bases and J lost 4 bases. The CDR3 spans 16 residues.

The V gene is TRBV7-9, the J gene TRBJ2-1; D uncertain. Germline assignment: CDR1 SEHNR and CDR2 FQNEAQ (reference sequence). The CDR3 has 14 amino acids. V was trimmed by 1 base and J by 5 bases, leaving 9 bases between them. CDR3 in amino acids: CASSLGSPNNEQFF. CDR3 in DNA: TGTGCCAGCAGCTTAGGATCCCCCAACAATGAGCAGTTCTTC.

Turning to this clonotype: At one boundary the junction diverges from the germline segment, which might be a read error. The J gene is TRBJ2-7, the V gene TRBV6-2 or TRBV6-3; 7 nucleotides line up with TRBD2. The CDR3 loop spans 15 amino acids. Per the germline V gene, CDR1 is MNHEY and CDR2 is SVGEGT. CDR3 sequence reads: CASRDGLADDYEHYF. The CDR3 bases are TGTGCCAGCAGGGATGGCCTAGCGGACGACTACGAGCATTACTTC.

A remark on this clonotype: The junction shows a germline mismatch at one end, possibly a read error. The chain carries TRBV4-3 and TRBJ1-3; D call uncertain. The V gene's germline CDR1 is LGHNA and CDR2 YSLEER. The CDR3 has 20 residues. This CDR3 reads CASSQDHMARRSYSGNTIYF. The CDR3 DNA reads TGCGCCAGTAGCCAAGACCATATGGCTAGACGGAGCTACTCTGGAAACACCATATATTTT.

Only a few counts were recorded for this clonotype. V and J are TRBV29-1 and TRBJ2-4; D may be TRBD1 or TRBD2 (5 bases each). This CDR3 has 13 residues. V dropped 4 bases and J dropped 5 bases, with 12 bases sitting between them. From germline, CDR1 is SQVTM and CDR2 ANQGSEA. CDR3 in amino acids: CSVVRGTQNIQYF. CDR3 bases: TGCAGCGTTGTGAGGGGCACCCAAAACATTCAGTACTTC.

CDR3 loop: CASSRGQGSFNEQFF. The DNA for the CDR3 is TGTGCCAGCAGCCGGGGACAGGGGTCGTTCAATGAGCAGTTCTTC. The rearrangement uses TRBV9 and TRBJ2-1; 10 bases map to TRBD1. The germline CDR1 and CDR2 sequences are SGDLS and YYNGEE. The CDR3 is 15 residues long. Unmatched junction bases numbered 7, after V lost 4 bases and J lost 6 bases.

The V and J genes are TRBV28 and TRBJ2-2; D not certain. CDR1 MDHEN and CDR2 SYDVKM come from the germline V gene. V was cut by 10 bases and J by 0 bases, with 9 bases left in between. The CDR3 is made up of 13 amino acids. CDR3 loop: CAMKNSNTGELFF. In nucleotides, the CDR3 is TGTGCCATGAAGAATTCGAACACCGGGGAGCTGTTTTTT.

A few counts support this clonotype. J is TRBJ2-2 and V is TRBV2; the D gene is possibly TRBD2 (5 bases). V lost 0 bases to trimming and J lost 1 base, with 12 bases between them. CDR1 is SNHLY, CDR2 FYNNEI, per germline. The CDR3 loop spans 17 amino acids. The CDR3 coding sequence is TGTGCCAGCAGTGAAGCTGGGGAGACTCAGAACACCGGGGAGCTGTTTTTT. Translated, it gives CASSEAGETQNTGELFF.

This clonotype turned up a few times. The V and J genes are TRBV5-1 and TRBJ1-1; 8 bases line up with TRBD1. Unmatched junction bases numbered 9, after V lost 4 bases and J lost 4 bases. This CDR3 has 15 residues. In germline, CDR1 is SGHRS, CDR2 YFSETQ. This CDR3 reads CASSPYRGVSTEAFF. In DNA, the CDR3 is TGCGCCAGCAGCCCCTACAGGGGGGTGAGCACTGAAGCTTTCTTT.

The genes are TRBV6-6 and TRBJ1-1, with D hard to call. V was cut by 6 bases and J by 7 bases, with 12 bases left in between. The CDR3 length is 12 residues. Germline CDR1 MNHNY, CDR2 SVGAGI (reference sequence). DNA for the CDR3: TGTGCCAGCAGCCCCGTGGGTAGTGAAGCTTTCTTT. This gives the protein CASSPVGSEAFF.

The table lists this clonotype with a few counts. The chain carries TRBV7-9 and TRBJ1-3; no clear D. The CDR3 consists of 15 residues. V dropped 5 bases and J dropped 0 bases, with 11 bases sitting between them. Germline CDR1 reads SEHNR; CDR2 reads FQNEAQ (reference sequence). The CDR3: CASSPNPGSGNTIYF. The CDR3 nucleotides are TGTGCCAGCAGCCCGAATCCGGGCTCTGGAAACACCATATATTTT.

The genes are TRBV20-1 and TRBJ2-1; tentatively, D is TRBD1 or TRBD2 (6 bases each). Germline CDR1 and CDR2: DFQATT and SNEGSKA (reference sequence). V lost 0 bases and J lost 2, with 17 bases in between. This CDR3 contains 17 residues. CDR3 residues: CSARDPGRGGTYNEQFF. CDR3 sequence (DNA): TGCAGTGCTAGAGATCCCGGCAGGGGAGGCACCTACAATGAGCAGTTCTTC.

This clonotype came up a few times. The chain uses TRBV20-1 and TRBJ2-1; TRBD2 is a possible D gene (5 bases). CDR1 and CDR2 from the germline V gene are DFQATT and SNEGSKA (reference sequence). V lost 0 bases and J 5 bases, leaving 17 bases between the germline ends. This CDR3 has 16 residues. In DNA, the CDR3 is TGCAGTGCTAGAGATCGGAGCGGCCTGAAAGACAATGAGCAGTTCTTC. The encoded protein is CSARDRSGLKDNEQFF.

The CDR3 protein is CASRRAVSTDTQYF. CDR3 nucleotides: TGTGCCAGCAGGAGGGCGGTTAGCACAGATACGCAGTATTTT. The chain carries TRBV28 and TRBJ2-3, with D tentatively TRBD2 (5 bases). Per germline, CDR1 MDHEN and CDR2 SYDVKM. The CDR3 totals 14 residues. Deletions cut 6 bases from V and 0 bases from J, with 10 bases between.

The rearrangement links TRBV5-1 to TRBJ1-1; the match to TRBD1 covers 8 bases. The junction had 3 bases not matched to a gene; V was cut back by 3 bases and J by 5 bases. Germline V gene lookup returns CDR1 SGHRS and CDR2 YFSETQ. This CDR3 contains 13 residues. In DNA, the CDR3 is TGCGCCAGCAGCTACACAGGGGGAACTGAAGCTTTCTTT. Its translation: CASSYTGGTEAFF.

This clonotype came up a few times. The V and J genes are TRBV13 and TRBJ2-7; 12 bases are shared with TRBD2. V was pared by 2 bases and J by 1 base, with 9 bases of the junction left unmatched. Per the germline V gene, CDR1 is PRHDT and CDR2 is FYEKMQ (reference sequence). The CDR3 has 18 residues. CDR3 nucleotides: TGTGCCAGCAGCTTAAAGTATACTAGCGGGAGGAGGTCCTACGAGCAGTACTTC. This encodes CASSLKYTSGRRSYEQYF.

This rearrangement joins TRBV6-6 to TRBJ2-3, with 11 bases aligning to TRBD2. V trimming: 6 bases; J trimming: 3 bases; junction bases outside the gene matches: 8. This CDR3 has 16 amino acids. CDR1 and CDR2 (germline): MNHNY, SVGAGI (reference sequence). The CDR3 reads CASRSRRLAGTDTQYF. CDR3 sequence (DNA): TGTGCCAGCAGATCCCGCCGACTAGCGGGGACAGATACGCAGTATTTT.

The chain is built from TRBV29-1 and TRBJ1-2; D remains ambiguous. The CDR3 extends over 11 amino acids. The V end was cut by 3 bases, the J end by 7 bases, with 9 bases between. The germline CDR1 and CDR2 sequences are SQVTM and ANQGSEA. The chain's CDR3 is CSVESAGGYTF. CDR3 DNA sequence: TGCAGCGTTGAGTCAGCTGGTGGCTACACCTTC.